This entry lists 15 T cell receptor beta chains sequenced from one sample in a study of T cell responses to AZD1222 COVID-19 vaccine. Method: immunoSEQ multiplex PCR; TCRdb's copy keeps in-frame clones and lacks some. The data show 120,000 or so clones, 84% seen once. The material sequenced was peripheral blood, taken 28 days after the second AZD1222 dose. Every receptor here comes from an adult who received the AZD1222 COVID-19 vaccine.

V and J are TRBV29-1 and TRBJ2-1; TRBD1 matches 8 bases. The germline gives CDR1 SQVTM, CDR2 ANQGSEA. V dropped 6 bases and J dropped 0; count of bases not matched to a gene: 7. The CDR3 is 15 residues long. CDR3 bases: TGCAGCGTCGTCTACAGGGGGTCCTCCTACAATGAGCAGTTCTTC. Amino acids: CSVVYRGSSYNEQFF.

This sequence joins TRBV7-2 and TRBJ2-5; 7 bases fit TRBD1. Germline V CDR1 and CDR2: SGHTA, FQGNSA. V was clipped by 5 bases and J by 7 bases; unmatched bases: 7. The length of the CDR3 is 13 residues. The CDR3 region has the DNA TGTGCCAGCAGCCGAGGGGGCTTAACGACCCAGTACTTC. It translates to CASSRGGLTTQYF.

This rearrangement joins TRBV30 to TRBJ2-5, with D maybe TRBD2 (6 bases). The V and J ends lost 2 bases and 5 bases respectively, with 9 bases between them. Germline assignment: CDR1 GTSNPN and CDR2 SVGIG (reference sequence). The CDR3 is 12 amino acids. The CDR3 region has the DNA TGTGCCTGGAGTAGACTAGGGGAGACCCAGTACTTC. Translation: CAWSRLGETQYF.

Only one count was recorded for this clone. V and J are TRBV7-7 and TRBJ2-2; tentatively, D is TRBD2 (7 bases). Germline loops: CDR1 SSHAT, CDR2 FNYEAQ (reference sequence). The CDR3 is made up of 13 amino acids. CDR3 DNA sequence: TGTGCTACTTTCGCGGGGGCCTCCGGGGAGCTGTTTTTT. Its translation is CATFAGASGELFF. Full variable domain (rest looked up from reference TRBV7-7 and TRBJ2-2): GAGVSQSPRYKVTKRGQDVTLRCDPISSHATLYWYQQALGQGPEFLTYFNYEAQPDKSGLPSDRFSAERPEGSISTLTIQRTEQRDSAMYRCATFAGASGELFFGEGSRLTVL.

V gene TRBV27 combines with J gene TRBJ2-7, with a tentative D call TRBD1 (5 bases). Germline CDR1 reads MNHEY; CDR2 reads SMNVEV (reference sequence). This CDR3 region has 14 residues. V lost 4 bases to trimming and J lost 2 bases, with 12 bases between them. The CDR3 here is CASSYLAGTYEQYF. The CDR3, as DNA: TGTGCCAGCAGTTACCTGGCAGGGACCTACGAGCAGTACTTC.

V and J are TRBV7-2 and TRBJ2-2; D tentatively reads TRBD1 or TRBD2 (6 bases each). This CDR3 comprises 15 residues. Trimming cost V 0 bases and J 4 bases, with 9 bases left between them. Germline CDR1 and CDR2: SGHTA and FQGNSA. The CDR3 reads CASSLAGGGTGELFF. The CDR3 DNA reads TGTGCCAGCAGCTTAGCGGGGGGCGGCACCGGGGAGCTGTTTTTT. Filled out from reference TRBV7-2 and TRBJ2-2, the complete variable domain reads GAGVSQSPSNKVTEKGKDVELRCDPISGHTALYWYRQSLGQGLEFLIYFQGNSAPDKSGLPSDRFSAERTGGSVSTLTIQRTQQEDSAVYLCASSLAGGGTGELFFGEGSRLTVL.

Written as DNA, the CDR3 is TGTGCCAGCAGCTTAGGTGACAGGGCGGCTGGAAACACCATATATTTT. Protein sequence: CASSLGDRAAGNTIYF. The chain combines TRBV7-9 with TRBJ1-3; 7 bases fit TRBD1. The V gene end was trimmed by 1 base and the J gene end by 2 bases; junction bases not matched to a gene: 5. This CDR3 spans 16 amino acids. Germline CDR1 is SEHNR and CDR2 is FQNEAQ (reference sequence).

This sequence joins TRBV5-1 and TRBJ1-1, with D perhaps matching TRBD1 (5 bases). In germline, CDR1 is SGHRS, CDR2 YFSETQ. V lost 4 bases and J lost 1, with 17 bases in between. The CDR3 consists of 16 residues. This CDR3 is CASSPQPGRSNTEAFF. The CDR3 bases are TGCGCCAGCAGCCCCCAGCCGGGACGGTCGAACACTGAAGCTTTCTTT.

Here the CDR3 DNA reads TGTGCCAGTAGTAGGACAGGGGGCGATTACAATGAGCAGTTCTTC. Encoded protein: CASSRTGGDYNEQFF. The chain combines TRBV19 with TRBJ2-1, with 11 bases identical to TRBD1. The CDR3 runs to 15 residues. J gave up 4 bases and V 4 bases, and 3 bases lay outside the gene matches. Per the germline V gene, CDR1 is LNHDA and CDR2 is SQIVND (reference sequence). Supplemented by reference TRBV19 and TRBJ2-1, the full variable domain reads DGGITQSPKYLFRKEGQNVTLSCEQNLNHDAMYWYRQDPGQGLRLIYYSQIVNDFQKGDIAEGYSVSREKKESFPLTVTSAQKNPTAFYLCASSRTGGDYNEQFFGPGTRLTVL.

The rearrangement uses TRBV18 and TRBJ1-5; perhaps TRBD1 as D (6 bases). This CDR3 is built from 12 residues. V was pared by 5 bases and J by 7 bases, with 9 bases between. Looked up from germline, CDR1 is KGHSH and CDR2 is LQKENI. The CDR3: CASSGGGQPQHF. In DNA, the CDR3 is TGTGCCAGCTCAGGGGGCGGCCAGCCCCAGCATTTT.

CDR3 region: CASSLQAGDYNEQFF. The DNA for the CDR3 is TGTGCCAGCAGCTTACAGGCGGGGGACTACAATGAGCAGTTCTTC. V gene TRBV7-2 combines with J gene TRBJ2-1, with 7 bases identical to TRBD2. The junction had 4 bases not matched to a gene; V was cut back by 2 bases and J by 3 bases. The CDR3 has 15 amino acids. In germline, CDR1 is SGHTA, CDR2 FQGNSA.

CDR3 residues: CASSSTGNSPLHF. The CDR3 coding sequence is TGTGCCAGCAGTTCGACAGGAAATTCACCCCTCCACTTT. The rearrangement joins TRBV12-3 or TRBV12-4 to TRBJ1-6; D might be TRBD1 (6 bases). Trimming took 4 bases from V and 7 from J, leaving 8 bases between them. CDR3 length: 13 residues.

The chain is built from TRBV19 and TRBJ2-2; 9 positions agree with TRBD1. V lost 8 bases and J lost 5; bases outside the gene matches: 12. CDR1 and CDR2 from the germline V gene are LNHDA and SQIVND (reference sequence). The CDR3 contains 16 residues. DNA of the CDR3: TGTGCCAGTCGAACAAACAGGGGGCGAGGAACCGGGGAGCTGTTTTTT. Translation: CASRTNRGRGTGELFF.

The chain is built from TRBV25-1 and TRBJ1-2; no clear D gene. Germline-derived CDR1 and CDR2 are MGHDK and SYGVNS. The germline V and J ends were trimmed by 5 bases and 5 bases, with 6 bases remaining between them. The CDR3 runs 11 residues. CDR3 protein: CASSNGYGYTF. CDR3 nucleotide sequence: TGTGCCAGCAGTAACGGGTATGGCTACACCTTC.

This rearrangement joins TRBV27 to TRBJ2-3; D is possibly TRBD1 (7 bases). The ends were cut back, 1 base at V and 2 bases at J, with 13 bases in the middle. In germline, CDR1 is MNHEY, CDR2 SMNVEV (reference sequence). The CDR3 runs to 16 residues. CDR3 DNA: TGTGCCAGCAGTTTATTGGACAGGACTATCACAGATACGCAGTATTTT. This sequence encodes CASSLLDRTITDTQYF.